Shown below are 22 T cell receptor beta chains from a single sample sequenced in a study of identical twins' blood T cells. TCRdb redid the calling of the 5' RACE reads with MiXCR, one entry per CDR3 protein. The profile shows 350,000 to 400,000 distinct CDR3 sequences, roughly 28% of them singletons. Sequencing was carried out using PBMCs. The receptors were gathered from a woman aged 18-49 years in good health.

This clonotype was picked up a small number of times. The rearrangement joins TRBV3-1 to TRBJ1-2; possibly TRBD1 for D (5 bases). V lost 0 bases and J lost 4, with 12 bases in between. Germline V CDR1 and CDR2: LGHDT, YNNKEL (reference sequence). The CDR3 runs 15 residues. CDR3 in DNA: TGTGCCAGCAGCCAAGATAGTAGGGGCGGCTATGGCTACACCTTC. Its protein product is CASSQDSRGGYGYTF.

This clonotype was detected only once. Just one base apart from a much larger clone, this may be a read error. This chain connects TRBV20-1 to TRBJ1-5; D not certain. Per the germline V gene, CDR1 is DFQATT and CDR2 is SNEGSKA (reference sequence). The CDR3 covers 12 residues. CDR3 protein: CSAPTLNRPQHF. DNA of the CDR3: TGCAGTGCTCCGACGTTGAATCGGCCCCAGCATTTT.

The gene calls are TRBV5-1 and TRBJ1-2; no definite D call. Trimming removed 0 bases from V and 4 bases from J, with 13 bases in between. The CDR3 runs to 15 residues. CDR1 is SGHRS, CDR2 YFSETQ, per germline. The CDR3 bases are TGCGCCAGCAGCTTGGCCGGCAGGCGGTCCTATGGCTACACCTTC. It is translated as CASSLAGRRSYGYTF.

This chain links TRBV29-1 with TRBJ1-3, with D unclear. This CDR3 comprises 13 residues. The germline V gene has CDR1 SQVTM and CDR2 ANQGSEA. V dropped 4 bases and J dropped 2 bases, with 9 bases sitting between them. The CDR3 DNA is TGCAGCGTTGTGGGTCAGGCTGGAAACACCATATATTTT. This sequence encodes CSVVGQAGNTIYF.

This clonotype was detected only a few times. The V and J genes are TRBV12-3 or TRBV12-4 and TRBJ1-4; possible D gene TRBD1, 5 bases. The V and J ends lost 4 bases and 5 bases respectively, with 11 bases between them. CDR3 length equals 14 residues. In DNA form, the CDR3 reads TGTGCCAGCAGTTGGGACGGACTAAATGAAAAACTGTTTTTT. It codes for CASSWDGLNEKLFF.

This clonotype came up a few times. For the CDR3, the DNA is TGCGCCAGCAGCCAAGCTATAACGGTTGAGGGCAATGAGCAGTTCTTC. Protein sequence: CASSQAITVEGNEQFF. J is TRBJ2-1 and V is TRBV4-1; D is perhaps TRBD2 (5 bases). The CDR3 is 16 residues long. Between the trimmed V and J ends, which lost 1 base and 6 bases, there was a span of 16 bases. Germline assignment: CDR1 MGHRA and CDR2 YSYEKL.

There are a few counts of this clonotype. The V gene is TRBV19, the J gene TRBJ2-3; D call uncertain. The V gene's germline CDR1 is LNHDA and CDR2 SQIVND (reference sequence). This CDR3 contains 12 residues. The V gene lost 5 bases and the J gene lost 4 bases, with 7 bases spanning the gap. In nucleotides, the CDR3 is TGTGCCAGTAGTCCCAACTCAGATACGCAGTATTTT. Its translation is CASSPNSDTQYF.

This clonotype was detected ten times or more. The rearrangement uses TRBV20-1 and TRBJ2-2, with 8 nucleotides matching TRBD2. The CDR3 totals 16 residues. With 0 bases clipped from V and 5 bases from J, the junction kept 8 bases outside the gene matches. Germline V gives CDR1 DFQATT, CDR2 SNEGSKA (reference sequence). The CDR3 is CSARDPSGRDTGELFF. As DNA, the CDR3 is TGCAGTGCTAGAGATCCGAGCGGGAGAGATACCGGGGAGCTGTTTTTT.

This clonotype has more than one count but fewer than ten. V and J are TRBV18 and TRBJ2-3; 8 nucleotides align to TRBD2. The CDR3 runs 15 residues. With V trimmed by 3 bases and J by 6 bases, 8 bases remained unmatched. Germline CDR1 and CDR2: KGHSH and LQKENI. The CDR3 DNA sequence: TGTGCCAGCTCACCTTCCCAGCGGGAGAGCGATACGCAGTATTTT. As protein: CASSPSQRESDTQYF.

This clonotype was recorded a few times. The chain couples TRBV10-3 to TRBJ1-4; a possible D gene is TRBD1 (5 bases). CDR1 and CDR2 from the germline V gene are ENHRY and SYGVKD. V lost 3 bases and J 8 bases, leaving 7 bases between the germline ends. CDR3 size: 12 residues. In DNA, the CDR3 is TGTGCCATCAGTGATAAGGGGGAAAAACTGTTTTTT. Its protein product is CAISDKGEKLFF.

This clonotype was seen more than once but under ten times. CDR3 residues: CASRNTGRNTEAFF. As DNA, the CDR3 is TGTGCCAGCAGAAATACAGGGAGGAACACTGAAGCTTTCTTT. The chain links TRBV12-3 or TRBV12-4 to TRBJ1-1, with D perhaps matching TRBD1 (6 bases). CDR3 length: 14 amino acids. Trimming took off 6 bases at V and 1 base at J, with 12 bases between the two ends.

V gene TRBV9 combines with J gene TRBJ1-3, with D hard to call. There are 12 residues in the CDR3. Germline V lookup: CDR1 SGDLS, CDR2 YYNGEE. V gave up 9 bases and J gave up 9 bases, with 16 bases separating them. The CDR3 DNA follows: TGTGCCATATCCCCAAATCGTACCACCATATATTTT. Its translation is CAISPNRTTIYF.

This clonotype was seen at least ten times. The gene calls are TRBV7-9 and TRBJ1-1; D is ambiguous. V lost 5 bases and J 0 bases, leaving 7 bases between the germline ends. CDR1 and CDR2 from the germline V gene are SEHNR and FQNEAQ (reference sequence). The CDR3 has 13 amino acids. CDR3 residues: CASSTTVNTEAFF. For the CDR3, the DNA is TGTGCCAGCAGCACCACAGTGAACACTGAAGCTTTCTTT.

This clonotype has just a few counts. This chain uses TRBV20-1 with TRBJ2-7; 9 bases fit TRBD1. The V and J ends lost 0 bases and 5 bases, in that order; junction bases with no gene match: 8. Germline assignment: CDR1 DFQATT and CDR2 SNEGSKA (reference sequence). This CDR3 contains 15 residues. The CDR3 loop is CSARDSTGGSDEQYF. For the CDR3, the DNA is TGCAGTGCTAGAGATAGCACAGGGGGCAGCGACGAGCAGTACTTC.

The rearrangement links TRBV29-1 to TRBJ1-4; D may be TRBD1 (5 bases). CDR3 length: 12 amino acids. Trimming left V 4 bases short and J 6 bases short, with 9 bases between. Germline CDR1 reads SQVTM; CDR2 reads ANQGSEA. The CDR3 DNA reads TGCAGCGTTGTAGGGGTTGATGAAAAACTGTTTTTT. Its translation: CSVVGVDEKLFF.

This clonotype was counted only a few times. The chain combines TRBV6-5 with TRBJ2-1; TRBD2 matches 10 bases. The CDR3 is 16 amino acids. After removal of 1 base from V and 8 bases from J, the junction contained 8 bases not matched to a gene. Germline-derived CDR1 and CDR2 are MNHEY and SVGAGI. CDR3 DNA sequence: TGTGCCAGCAGTTACTTGGTAGCGGGGGGTGTGGATGAGCAGTTCTTC. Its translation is CASSYLVAGGVDEQFF.

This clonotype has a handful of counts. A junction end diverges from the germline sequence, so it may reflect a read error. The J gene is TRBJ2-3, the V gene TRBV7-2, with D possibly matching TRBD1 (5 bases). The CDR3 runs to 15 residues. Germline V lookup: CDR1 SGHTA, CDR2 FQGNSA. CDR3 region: CAGSLRGTSTDTQYF. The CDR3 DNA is TGTGCCGGCAGCTTAAGGGGAACTAGCACAGATACGCAGTATTTT.

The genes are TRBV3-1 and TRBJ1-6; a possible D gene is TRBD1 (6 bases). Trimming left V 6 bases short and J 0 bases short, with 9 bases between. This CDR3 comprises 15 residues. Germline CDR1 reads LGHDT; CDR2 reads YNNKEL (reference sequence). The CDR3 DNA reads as TGTGCCAGCAGGCAGGGGTACTCCTATAATTCACCCCTCCACTTT. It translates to CASRQGYSYNSPLHF.

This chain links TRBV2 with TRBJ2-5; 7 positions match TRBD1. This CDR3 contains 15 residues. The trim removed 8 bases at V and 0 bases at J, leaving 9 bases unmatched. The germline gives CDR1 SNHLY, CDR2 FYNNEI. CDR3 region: CASVETGSYQETQYF. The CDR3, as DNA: TGTGCCAGCGTGGAGACAGGGAGCTACCAAGAGACCCAGTACTTC.

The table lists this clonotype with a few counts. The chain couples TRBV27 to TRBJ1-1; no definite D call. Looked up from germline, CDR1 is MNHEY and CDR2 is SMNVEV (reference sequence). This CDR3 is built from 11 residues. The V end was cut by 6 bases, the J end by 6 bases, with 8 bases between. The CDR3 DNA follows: TGTGCCAGCAGGACTTCTTCTGAAGCTTTCTTT. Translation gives CASRTSSEAFF.

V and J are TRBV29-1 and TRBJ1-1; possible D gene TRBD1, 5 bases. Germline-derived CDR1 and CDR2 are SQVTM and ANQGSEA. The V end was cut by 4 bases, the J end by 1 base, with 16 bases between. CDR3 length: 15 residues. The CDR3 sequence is CSVAGTGFGNTEAFF. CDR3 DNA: TGCAGCGTTGCTGGGACGGGTTTCGGGAACACTGAAGCTTTCTTT.

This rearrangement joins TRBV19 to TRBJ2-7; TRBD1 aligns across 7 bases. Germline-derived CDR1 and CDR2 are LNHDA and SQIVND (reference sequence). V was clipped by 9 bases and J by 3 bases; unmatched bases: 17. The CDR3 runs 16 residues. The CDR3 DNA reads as TGTGCCAGGGGTGACAGGGCTAAGTTGGTAATCTACGAGCAGTACTTC. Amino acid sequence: CARGDRAKLVIYEQYF.